The next 18 T cell receptor beta chains were all read from a single sample in a study of cytomegalovirus exposure and HLA in healthy donors. Researchers ran the PCR with 60 Vbeta and 13 Jbeta primers. The method was immunoSEQ multiplex PCR; TCRdb's version includes in-frame clones alone and lacks a portion of them. This sample yields nearly 110,000 clones, of which roughly 80% are seen a single time; about 1.6% belongs to the top ten. Sequencing was carried out using PBMCs. The receptors come from a man between 45 and 60 years old in good health and CMV-seronegative.

CDR3 in amino acids: CASSVTSGGGEQFF. As DNA, the CDR3 is TGTGCCAGCAGCGTCACTAGCGGGGGGGGTGAGCAGTTCTTC. The chain has TRBV9 and TRBJ2-1; the match to TRBD2 covers 13 bases. Germline V lookup: CDR1 SGDLS, CDR2 YYNGEE. V shed 2 bases and J 9 bases; nucleotides not matched to a gene: 2. The CDR3 has 14 amino acids.

CDR3 in DNA: TGTGCCAGCTCACCACGAACTGCCGATAATTCACCCCTCCACTTT. Residues: CASSPRTADNSPLHF. The V and J genes are TRBV18 and TRBJ1-6; D remains ambiguous. The CDR3 contains 15 residues. V was clipped by 1 base and J by 5 bases, with 9 bases between them. CDR1 KGHSH and CDR2 LQKENI come from the germline V gene.

This chain joins TRBV11-2 and TRBJ2-5, with D possibly being TRBD1 (6 bases). Germline CDR1 and CDR2: SGHAT and FQNNGV. This CDR3 region has 15 residues. The V gene lost 6 bases and the J gene lost 3 bases, with 17 bases spanning the gap. This chain's CDR3 is CASSQQGLGEETQYF. The CDR3 DNA follows: TGTGCCAGCAGTCAACAGGGCTTGGGCGAAGAGACCCAGTACTTC. Full variable domain (missing parts from reference TRBV11-2 and TRBJ2-5): EAGVAQSPRYKIIEKRQSVAFWCNPISGHATLYWYQQILGQGPKLLIQFQNNGVVDDSQLPKDRFSAERLKGVDSTLKIQPAKLEDSAVYLCASSQQGLGEETQYFGPGTRLLVL.

The CDR3 sequence is CASSESLGESEAFF. The CDR3 coding sequence is TGTGCCAGCAGTGAATCTCTGGGAGAATCTGAAGCTTTCTTT. This chain connects TRBV25-1 to TRBJ1-1; D not resolved. V gave up 1 base and J gave up 6 bases, with 12 bases separating them. The germline CDR1 and CDR2 sequences are MGHDK and SYGVNS. CDR3 length equals 14 residues. Full variable domain (rest looked up from reference TRBV25-1 and TRBJ1-1): EADIYQTPRYLVIGTGKKITLECSQTMGHDKMYWYQQDPGMELHLIHYSYGVNSTEKGDLSSESTVSRIRTEHFPLTLESARPSHTSQYLCASSESLGESEAFFGQGTRLTVV.

The gene calls are TRBV7-2 and TRBJ2-7, with TRBD2 matching over 7 bases. The CDR3 consists of 14 residues. Losses at the gene ends were 0 bases for V and 5 bases for J; bases not matched to a gene: 4. The germline V gene encodes CDR1 SGHTA and CDR2 FQGNSA. DNA for the CDR3: TGTGCCAGCAGCTTAGCGGGGGGGAACGACGAGCAGTACTTC. It yields the protein CASSLAGGNDEQYF.

This chain uses TRBV7-9 with TRBJ1-1; a weak D match, TRBD1 (6 bases). CDR3 length: 15 amino acids. The V and J ends lost 0 bases and 8 bases respectively, with 16 bases between them. Germline lookup yields CDR1 SEHNR and CDR2 FQNEAQ (reference sequence). CDR3 residues: CASSLAAGVSSEAFF. In nucleotides, the CDR3 is TGTGCCAGCAGCTTAGCTGCAGGGGTGTCTTCGGAAGCTTTCTTT.

This CDR3 reads CAISQSGAASTDTQYF. The CDR3 DNA is TGTGCCATCAGTCAAAGCGGTGCCGCTAGCACAGATACGCAGTATTTT. The chain couples TRBV10-3 to TRBJ2-3; the D gene is possibly TRBD2 (5 bases). The CDR3 consists of 16 residues. Germline V gene sequence: CDR1 ENHRY, CDR2 SYGVKD. Trimming removed 5 bases from V and 0 bases from J, with 15 bases in between.

The V call is TRBV15, the J call TRBJ1-1; D call uncertain. V lost 8 bases and J 2 bases, leaving 18 bases between the germline ends. The germline V gene has CDR1 LNHNV and CDR2 YYDKDF (reference sequence). The CDR3 covers 15 residues. CDR3 loop: CATEPSGRANTEAFF. In nucleotides, the CDR3 is TGTGCCACCGAACCGAGTGGGCGGGCTAACACTGAAGCTTTCTTT. Drawing the rest from reference TRBV15 and TRBJ1-1, the complete variable domain is DAMVIQNPRYQVTQFGKPVTLSCSQTLNHNVMYWYQQKSSQAPKLLFHYYDKDFNNEADTPDNFQSRRPNTSFCFLDIRSPGLGDTAMYLCATEPSGRANTEAFFGQGTRLTVV.

The rearrangement uses TRBV5-1 and TRBJ2-2; no clear D gene. Germline values: CDR1 SGHRS, CDR2 YFSETQ. Trimming removed 4 bases at V and 3 bases at J, with 4 bases between. CDR3 length: 12 amino acids. Here the CDR3 reads CASSLDTGELFF. The CDR3 DNA reads as TGCGCCAGCAGCCTAGACACCGGGGAGCTGTTTTTT.

This chain uses TRBV6-5 with TRBJ1-2, with D hard to call. From germline, CDR1 is MNHEY and CDR2 SVGAGI. V was clipped by 0 bases and J by 3 bases, with 8 bases between them. The CDR3 has 14 residues. CDR3 DNA: TGTGCCAGCAGTTACTCGCCAGTCCACTATGGCTACACCTTC. Protein sequence: CASSYSPVHYGYTF.

The rearrangement joins TRBV4-1 to TRBJ1-3; maybe TRBD1 (5 bases). Germline V gives CDR1 MGHRA, CDR2 YSYEKL. Deletions cut 4 bases from V and 0 bases from J, with 19 bases between. CDR3 size: 18 residues. In DNA, the CDR3 is TGCGCCAGCAGCCCGGACACTGTATTGATTTACTCTGGAAACACCATATATTTT. The encoded protein is CASSPDTVLIYSGNTIYF.

V usage is TRBV5-6 and J usage is TRBJ2-2; 8 bases map to TRBD2. This CDR3 is built from 16 residues. Looked up from germline, CDR1 is SGHDT and CDR2 is YYEEEE. V shed 2 bases, J shed 7 bases, and the junction held 10 bases outside the gene matches. CDR3 amino acids: CASSFGGTSDVGELFF. In DNA, the CDR3 is TGTGCCAGCAGCTTTGGGGGGACTAGTGATGTCGGGGAGCTGTTTTTT.

The chain joins TRBV5-4 to TRBJ1-5, with D possibly being TRBD1 (6 bases). The CDR3 contains 13 residues. CDR1 is SGHNT and CDR2 is YYREEE in the germline V gene (reference sequence). V gave up 2 bases and J gave up 4 bases, with 7 bases separating them. The DNA of the CDR3 is TGTGCCAGCAGCTTACAGGGTAATCAGCCCCAGCATTTT. It codes for CASSLQGNQPQHF.

This clone was seen once. V is TRBV18 and J is TRBJ2-7; D is possibly TRBD2 (7 bases). Germline V gene data show CDR1 as KGHSH and CDR2 as LQKENI. CDR3 length equals 14 residues. Between the trimmed V and J ends, which lost 6 bases and 6 bases, there was a span of 18 bases. The CDR3 is CASSGGRGGGEQYF. CDR3 nucleotides: TGTGCCAGCTCGGGAGGCAGGGGCGGGGGCGAGCAGTACTTC.

This chain links TRBV19 with TRBJ2-7; TRBD1 aligns across 8 bases. Germline CDR1 LNHDA, CDR2 SQIVND (reference sequence). This CDR3 comprises 15 residues. Unmatched junction bases numbered 16, after V lost 10 bases and J lost 5 bases. The CDR3 bases are TGTGCCACTTATAAACCAGGACAGGGTACCCACGAGCAGTACTTC. Protein sequence: CATYKPGQGTHEQYF. Complete variable domain (other parts from reference TRBV19 and TRBJ2-7): DGGITQSPKYLFRKEGQNVTLSCEQNLNHDAMYWYRQDPGQGLRLIYYSQIVNDFQKGDIAEGYSVSREKKESFPLTVTSAQKNPTAFYLCATYKPGQGTHEQYFGPGTRLTVT.

The chain uses TRBV11-2 and TRBJ1-6; D may be TRBD1 (5 bases). Trimming removed 5 bases at V and 11 bases at J, with 13 bases between. The germline V gene encodes CDR1 SGHAT and CDR2 FQNNGV. The CDR3 is made up of 13 amino acids. CDR3 amino acids: CASSSDRVTPLHF. The CDR3 nucleotides read TGTGCCAGCAGCAGTGACAGAGTGACACCCCTCCACTTT. Full variable domain (outside the CDR3, taken from reference TRBV11-2 and TRBJ1-6): EAGVAQSPRYKIIEKRQSVAFWCNPISGHATLYWYQQILGQGPKLLIQFQNNGVVDDSQLPKDRFSAERLKGVDSTLKIQPAKLEDSAVYLCASSSDRVTPLHFGNGTRLTVT.

This chain joins TRBV6-5 and TRBJ1-2; 7 bases line up with TRBD1. Germline V gene sequence: CDR1 MNHEY, CDR2 SVGAGI. Trimming removed 4 bases from V and 8 bases from J; junction bases left unmatched: 13. CDR3 size: 15 residues. In DNA form, the CDR3 reads TGTGCCAGCAGTTCCCCCTCAAGACAGGGCGTAGGCTACACCTTC. Translated: CASSSPSRQGVGYTF.

In DNA, the CDR3 is TGTGCCAGCAGCGGACAGGGGGCCGGAGTAACCCAGTACTTC. Protein product: CASSGQGAGVTQYF. The rearrangement uses TRBV6-6 and TRBJ2-5; TRBD1 matches 11 bases. In germline, CDR1 is MNHNY, CDR2 SVGAGI (reference sequence). J was trimmed by 8 bases and V by 6 bases; bases with no gene match: 8. This CDR3 region has 14 residues.